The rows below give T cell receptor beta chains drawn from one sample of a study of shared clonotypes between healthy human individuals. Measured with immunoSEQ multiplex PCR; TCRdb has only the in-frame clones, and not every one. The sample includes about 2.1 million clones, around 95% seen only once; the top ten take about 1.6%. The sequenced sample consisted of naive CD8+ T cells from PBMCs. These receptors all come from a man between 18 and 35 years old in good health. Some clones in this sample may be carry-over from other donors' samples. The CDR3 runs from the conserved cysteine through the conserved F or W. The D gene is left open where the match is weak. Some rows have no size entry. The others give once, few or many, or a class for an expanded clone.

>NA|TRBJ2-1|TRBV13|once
CASSLGGMNNEQFF
TGTGCCAGCAGCTTAGGCGGGATGAACAATGAGCAGTTCTTC
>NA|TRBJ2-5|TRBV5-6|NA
CASSWGVQETQYF
TGTGCCAGCAGCTGGGGGGTGCAAGAGACCCAGTACTTC
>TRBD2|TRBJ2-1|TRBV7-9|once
CASSSPGTSAFNEQFF
TGTGCCAGCAGCTCACCCGGGACTAGTGCGTTCAATGAGCAGTTCTTC
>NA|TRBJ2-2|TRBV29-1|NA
CSGRVTGELFF
TGCAGCGGAAGGGTGACCGGGGAGCTGTTTTTT
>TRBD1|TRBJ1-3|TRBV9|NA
CASSVVGGPGGTGNTIYF
TGTGCCAGCAGCGTAGTAGGCGGCCCAGGGGGCACAGGAAACACCATATATTTT
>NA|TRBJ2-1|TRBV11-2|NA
CASSLGVMREQFF
TGTGCCAGCAGCTTGGGGGTAATGAGGGAGCAGTTCTTC
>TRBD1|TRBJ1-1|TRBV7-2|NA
CASSLPGQGANTEAFF
TGTGCCAGCAGCTTACCGGGACAGGGGGCGAACACTGAAGCTTTCTTT
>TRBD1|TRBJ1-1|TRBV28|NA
CASSLATGSKYTEAFF
TGTGCCAGCAGTTTGGCGACAGGGTCCAAATACACTGAAGCTTTCTTT
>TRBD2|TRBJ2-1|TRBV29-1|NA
CSVRDYTYNEQFF
TGCAGCGTAAGGGACTACACATACAATGAGCAGTTCTTC
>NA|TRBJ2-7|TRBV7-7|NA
CASSLLQGTYEQYF
TGTGCCAGCAGCTTGCTGCAGGGCACCTACGAGCAGTACTTC
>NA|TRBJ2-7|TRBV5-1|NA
CASSPHPTVTYEQYF
TGCGCCAGCAGCCCCCACCCGACGGTAACCTACGAGCAGTACTTC
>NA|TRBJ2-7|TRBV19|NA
CASSIGRGQRRYEQYF
TGTGCCAGTAGTATAGGTCGGGGACAAAGACGCTACGAGCAGTACTTC
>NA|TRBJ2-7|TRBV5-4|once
CASSLYYGSYEQYF
TGTGCCAGCAGCTTGTACTACGGCTCCTACGAGCAGTACTTC
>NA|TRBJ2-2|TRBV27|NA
CASSLLGSNTGELFF
TGTGCCAGCAGTTTACTGGGATCGAACACCGGGGAGCTGTTTTTT
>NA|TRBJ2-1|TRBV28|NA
CASRPTRDSYNEQFF
TGTGCCAGCAGGCCAACTAGGGACTCCTACAATGAGCAGTTCTTC
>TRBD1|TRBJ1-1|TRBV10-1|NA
CASSDTRGREAFF
TGCGCCAGCAGTGATACCAGGGGGCGCGAAGCTTTCTTT
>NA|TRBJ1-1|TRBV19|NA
CASSILLGTEAFF
TGTGCCAGTAGTATTCTCCTGGGCACTGAAGCTTTCTTT
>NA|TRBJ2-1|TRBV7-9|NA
CASSPPADNEQFF
TGTGCCAGCAGCCCCCCGGCCGACAATGAGCAGTTCTTC
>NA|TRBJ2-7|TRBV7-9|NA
CASSPDGGPYEQYF
TGTGCCAGCAGTCCGGACGGCGGCCCCTACGAGCAGTACTTC
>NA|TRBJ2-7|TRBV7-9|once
CASSPRTGIRHEQYF
TGTGCCAGCAGCCCGAGAACAGGGATACGGCACGAGCAGTACTTC
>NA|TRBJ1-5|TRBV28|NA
CASSFDRGNSNQPQHF
TGTGCCAGCAGTTTCGACCGGGGGAATAGCAATCAGCCCCAGCATTTT
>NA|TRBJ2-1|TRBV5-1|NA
CASSLGRLNNEQFF
TGCGCCAGCAGCTTGGGAAGACTTAACAATGAGCAGTTCTTC
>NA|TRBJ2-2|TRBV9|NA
CASSVAGTQNTGELFF
TGTGCCAGCAGCGTAGCGGGTACCCAGAACACCGGGGAGCTGTTTTTT
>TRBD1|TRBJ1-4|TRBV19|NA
CASSPGQGNEKLFF
TGTGCCAGTAGCCCGGGACAGGGAAACGAAAAACTGTTTTTT
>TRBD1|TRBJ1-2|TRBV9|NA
CASSVAGTGGDGYTF
TGTGCCAGCAGCGTAGCTGGGACAGGGGGCGACGGCTACACCTTC
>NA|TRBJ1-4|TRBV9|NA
CASSPRGEKLFF
TGTGCCAGCAGCCCCCGAGGGGAAAAACTGTTTTTT
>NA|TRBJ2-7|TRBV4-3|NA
CASSPTEGLREQYF
TGCGCCAGCAGCCCGACGGAAGGCTTACGAGAGCAGTACTTC
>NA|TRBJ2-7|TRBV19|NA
CASSYRRTYEQYF
TGTGCCAGTAGTTACAGGAGAACCTACGAGCAGTACTTC
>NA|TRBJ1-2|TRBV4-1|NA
CASSQVISGVDGYTF
TGCGCCAGCAGCCAAGTAATTTCTGGGGTGGACGGCTACACCTTC
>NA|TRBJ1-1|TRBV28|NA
CASSIDTEAFF
TGTGCCAGCAGTATCGACACTGAAGCTTTCTTT
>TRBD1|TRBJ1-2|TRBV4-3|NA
CASSPALAGGGYGYTF
TGCGCCAGCAGCCCTGCACTGGCAGGGGGCGGCTATGGCTACACCTTC
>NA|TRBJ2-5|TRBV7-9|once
CASSSRQIQETQYF
TGTGCCAGCAGCTCCAGACAGATACAAGAGACCCAGTACTTC
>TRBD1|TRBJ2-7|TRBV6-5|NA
CASSSGQSYEQYF
TGTGCCAGCAGTTCGGGACAGAGCTACGAGCAGTACTTC
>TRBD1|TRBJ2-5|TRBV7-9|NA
CASSDYRGKNQETQYF
TGTGCCAGCAGCGACTACAGGGGGAAAAACCAAGAGACCCAGTACTTC
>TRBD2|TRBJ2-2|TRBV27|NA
CASSSSGRYTGELFF
TGTGCCAGCAGTTCGAGCGGGAGGTACACCGGGGAGCTGTTTTTT
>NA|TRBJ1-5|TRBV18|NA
CASSQGGRIDQPQHF
TGTGCCAGCTCACAAGGTGGTAGGATCGATCAGCCCCAGCATTTT
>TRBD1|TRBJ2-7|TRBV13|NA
CASSLGRDSYEQYF
TGTGCCAGCAGCTTAGGCCGGGACAGTTACGAGCAGTACTTC
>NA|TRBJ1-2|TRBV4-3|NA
CASSQDRLWGRAAYGYTF
TGCGCCAGCAGCCAAGATCGGCTCTGGGGAAGGGCTGCCTATGGCTACACCTTC
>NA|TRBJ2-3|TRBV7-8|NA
CASSLDPRAQYF
TGTGCCAGCAGCTTGGACCCACGTGCGCAGTATTTT
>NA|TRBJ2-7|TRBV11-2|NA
CASSLSLSYEQYF
TGTGCCAGCAGCTTAAGCCTTTCCTACGAGCAGTACTTC
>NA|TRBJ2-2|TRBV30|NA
CAWRRDGTGELFF
TGTGCCTGGAGGAGGGATGGCACCGGGGAGCTGTTTTTT
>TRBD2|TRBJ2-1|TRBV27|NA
CASSLLAGGPYNEQFF
TGTGCCAGCAGTCTACTAGCGGGAGGTCCCTACAATGAGCAGTTCTTC